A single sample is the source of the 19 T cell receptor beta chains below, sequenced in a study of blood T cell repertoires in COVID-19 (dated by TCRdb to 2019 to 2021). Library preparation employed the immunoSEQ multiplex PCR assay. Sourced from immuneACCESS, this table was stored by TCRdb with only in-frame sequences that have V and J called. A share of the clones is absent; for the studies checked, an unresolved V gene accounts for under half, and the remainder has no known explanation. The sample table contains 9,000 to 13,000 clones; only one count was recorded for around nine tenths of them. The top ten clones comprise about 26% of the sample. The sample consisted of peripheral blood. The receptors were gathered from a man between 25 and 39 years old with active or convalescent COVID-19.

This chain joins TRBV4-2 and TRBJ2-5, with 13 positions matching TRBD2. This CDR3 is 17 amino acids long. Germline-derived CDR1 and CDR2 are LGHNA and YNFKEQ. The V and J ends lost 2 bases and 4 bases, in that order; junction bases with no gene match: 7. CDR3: CASSQKLAGGGAETQYF. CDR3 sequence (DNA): TGTGCCAGCAGCCAAAAACTAGCGGGGGGGGGCGCAGAGACCCAGTACTTC.

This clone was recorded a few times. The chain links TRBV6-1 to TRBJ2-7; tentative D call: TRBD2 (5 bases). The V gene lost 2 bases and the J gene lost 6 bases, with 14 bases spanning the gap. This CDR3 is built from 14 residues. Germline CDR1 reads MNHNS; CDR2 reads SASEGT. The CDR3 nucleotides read TGTGCCAGCAGTGAATATCCCGGGGTCGGCGAGCAGTACGTC. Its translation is CASSEYPGVGEQYV.

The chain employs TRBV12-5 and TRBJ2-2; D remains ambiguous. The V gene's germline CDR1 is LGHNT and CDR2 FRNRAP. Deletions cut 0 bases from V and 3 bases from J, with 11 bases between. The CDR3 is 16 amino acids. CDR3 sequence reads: CASGLVIGLDTGELFF. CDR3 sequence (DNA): TGTGCTAGTGGTTTGGTGATTGGCCTTGACACCGGGGAGCTGTTTTTT.

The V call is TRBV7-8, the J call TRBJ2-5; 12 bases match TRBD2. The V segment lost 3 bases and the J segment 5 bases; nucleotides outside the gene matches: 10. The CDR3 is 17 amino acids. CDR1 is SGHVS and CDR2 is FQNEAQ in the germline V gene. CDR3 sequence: CASSFLAGGPQSETQYF. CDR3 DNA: TGTGCCAGCAGCTTTCTAGCGGGGGGGCCTCAATCGGAGACCCAGTACTTC.

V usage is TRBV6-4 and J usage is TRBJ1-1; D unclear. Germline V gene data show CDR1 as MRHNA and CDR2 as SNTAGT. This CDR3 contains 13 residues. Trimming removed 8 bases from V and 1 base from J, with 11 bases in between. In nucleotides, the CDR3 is TGTGCCAGCCGCGGGTCCCAGAACACTGAAGCTTTCTTT. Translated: CASRGSQNTEAFF.

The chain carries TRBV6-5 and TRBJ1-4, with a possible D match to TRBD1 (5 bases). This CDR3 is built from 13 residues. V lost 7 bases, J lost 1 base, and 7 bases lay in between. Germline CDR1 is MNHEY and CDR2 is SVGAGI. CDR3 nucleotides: TGTGCCAGCAAAGGGGTAACTAATGAAAAACTGTTTTTT. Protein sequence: CASKGVTNEKLFF.

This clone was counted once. Here the CDR3 reads CASSSTGGTGELFF. CDR3 DNA sequence: TGTGCCAGCAGCTCCACAGGGGGCACCGGGGAGCTGTTTTTT. The chain carries TRBV7-3 and TRBJ2-2; 8 nucleotides agree with TRBD1. Looked up from germline, CDR1 is SGHTA and CDR2 is FQGTGA. The CDR3 runs 14 residues. J gave up 4 bases and V 4 bases, and 2 bases lay outside the gene matches. Drawing the rest from reference TRBV7-3 and TRBJ2-2, the complete variable domain is GAGVSQTPSNKVTEKGKYVELRCDPISGHTALYWYRQSLGQGPEFLIYFQGTGAADDSGLPNDRFFAVRPEGSVSTLKIQRTERGDSAVYLCASSSTGGTGELFFGEGSRLTVL.

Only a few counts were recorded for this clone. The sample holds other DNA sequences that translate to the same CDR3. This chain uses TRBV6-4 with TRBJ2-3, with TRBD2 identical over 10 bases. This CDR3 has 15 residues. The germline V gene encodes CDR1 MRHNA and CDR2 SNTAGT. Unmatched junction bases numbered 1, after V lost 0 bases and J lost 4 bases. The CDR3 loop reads CASSDSSGGADTQYF. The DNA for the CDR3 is TGTGCCAGCAGTGACTCGAGCGGGGGGGCAGATACGCAGTATTTT.

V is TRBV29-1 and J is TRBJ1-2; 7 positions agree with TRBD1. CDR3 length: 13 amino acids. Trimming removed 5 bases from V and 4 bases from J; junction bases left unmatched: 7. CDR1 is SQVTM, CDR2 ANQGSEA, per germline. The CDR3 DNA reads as TGCAGCGTTTCCCAGGGGGGTATCTATGGCTACACCTTC. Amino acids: CSVSQGGIYGYTF.

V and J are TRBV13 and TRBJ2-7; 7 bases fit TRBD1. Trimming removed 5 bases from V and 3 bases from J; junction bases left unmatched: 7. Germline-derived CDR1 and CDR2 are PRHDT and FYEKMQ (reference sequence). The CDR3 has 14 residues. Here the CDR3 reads CASSKVGQDYEQYF. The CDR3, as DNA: TGTGCCAGCAGCAAAGTCGGACAGGACTACGAGCAGTACTTC.

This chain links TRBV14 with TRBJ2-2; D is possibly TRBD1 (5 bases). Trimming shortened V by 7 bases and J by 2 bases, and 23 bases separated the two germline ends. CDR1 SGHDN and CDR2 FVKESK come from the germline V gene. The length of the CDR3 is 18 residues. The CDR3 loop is CASIYTKSWTPNTGELFF. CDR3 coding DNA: TGTGCCAGCATCTATACAAAATCGTGGACACCAAACACCGGGGAGCTGTTTTTT.

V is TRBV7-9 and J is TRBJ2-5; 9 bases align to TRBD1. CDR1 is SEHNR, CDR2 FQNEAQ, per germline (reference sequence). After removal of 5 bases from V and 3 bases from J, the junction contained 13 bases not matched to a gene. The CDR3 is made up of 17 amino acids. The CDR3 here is CASSPTTGQGPEETQYF. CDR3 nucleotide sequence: TGTGCCAGCAGCCCCACTACGGGACAGGGCCCCGAAGAGACCCAGTACTTC.

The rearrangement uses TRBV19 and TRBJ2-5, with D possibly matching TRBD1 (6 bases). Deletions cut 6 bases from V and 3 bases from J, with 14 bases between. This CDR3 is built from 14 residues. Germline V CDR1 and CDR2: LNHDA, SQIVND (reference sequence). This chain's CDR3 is CASSRRRTEETQYF. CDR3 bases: TGTGCCAGTAGCCGTCGGCGGACAGAAGAGACCCAGTACTTC.

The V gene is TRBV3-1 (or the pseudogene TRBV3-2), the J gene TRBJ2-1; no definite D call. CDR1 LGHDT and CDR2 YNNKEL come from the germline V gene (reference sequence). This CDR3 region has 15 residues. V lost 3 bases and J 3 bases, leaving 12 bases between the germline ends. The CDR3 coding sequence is TGTGCCAGCAGCCATCCAGGCGTCCTCTACAATGAGCAGTTCTTC. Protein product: CASSHPGVLYNEQFF.

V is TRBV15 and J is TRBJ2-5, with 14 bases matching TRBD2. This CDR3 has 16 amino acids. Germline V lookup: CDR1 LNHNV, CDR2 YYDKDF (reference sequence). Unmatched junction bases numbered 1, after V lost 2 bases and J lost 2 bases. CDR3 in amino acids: CATSRRTSGGQETQYF. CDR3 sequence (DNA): TGTGCCACCAGCAGAAGGACTAGCGGGGGGCAAGAGACCCAGTACTTC.

This CDR3 reads CSAREAFF. The CDR3 DNA reads TGCAGTGCCCGGGAGGCTTTCTTT. The chain has TRBV20-1 and TRBJ1-1; unclear D gene. The V gene's germline CDR1 is DFQATT and CDR2 SNEGSKA (reference sequence). The CDR3 is 8 amino acids. Trimming shortened V by 6 bases and J by 11 bases, and 7 bases separated the two germline ends.

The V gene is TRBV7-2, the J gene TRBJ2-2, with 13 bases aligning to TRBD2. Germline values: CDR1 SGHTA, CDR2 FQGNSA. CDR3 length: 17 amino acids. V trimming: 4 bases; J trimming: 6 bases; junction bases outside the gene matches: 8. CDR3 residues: CASSSWLTSGGSGELFF. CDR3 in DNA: TGTGCCAGCAGCTCCTGGCTGACTAGCGGGGGGTCCGGGGAGCTGTTTTTT.

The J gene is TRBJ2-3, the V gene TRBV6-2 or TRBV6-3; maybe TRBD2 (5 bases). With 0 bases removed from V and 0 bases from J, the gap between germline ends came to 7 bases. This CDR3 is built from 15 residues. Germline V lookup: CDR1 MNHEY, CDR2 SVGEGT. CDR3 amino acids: CASSYSRTSTDTQYF. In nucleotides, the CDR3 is TGTGCCAGCAGTTACTCGAGGACTAGCACAGATACGCAGTATTTT.

The DNA for the CDR3 is TGTGCCAGCAGCTCCGGACAGGGCGTTCGGTATGGCTACACCTTC. Translating gives CASSSGQGVRYGYTF. The gene calls are TRBV7-9 and TRBJ1-2; 8 bases match TRBD1. The trim removed 4 bases at V and 5 bases at J, leaving 9 bases unmatched. CDR1 and CDR2 from the germline V gene are SEHNR and FQNEAQ (reference sequence). The CDR3 extends over 15 amino acids.